A single sample gave rise to the 27 T cell receptor beta chains below, sequenced in a study of human T cells and chemical hapten exposure. Time point indicated: pre-sensitization, week 0. Treatment indicated: therapeutic diphenylcyclopropenone sensitization with weekly scalp DPC. Each CDR3 protein gets one entry after TCRdb re-called the RACE reads with MiXCR. The sample has more than 250,000 distinct CDR3 sequences, about 9% seen once. The sample consisted of whole blood, taken in connection with sensitization to the hapten diphenylcyclopropenone (DPC). All receptors derive from a middle-aged woman with alopecia areata. Some clones in this sample may be carry-over from other donors' samples.

This clonotype was detected only a few times. V and J are TRBV6-5 and TRBJ2-7; the D is unclear. The CDR3 is 15 residues long. V lost 0 bases and J lost 1, with 10 bases in between. Germline V gene data show CDR1 as MNHEY and CDR2 as SVGAGI. CDR3 residues: CASSYSSRSSYEQYF. The CDR3 nucleotides are TGTGCCAGCAGTTACTCCTCCAGGAGTTCCTACGAGCAGTACTTC.

The V gene is TRBV20-1, the J gene TRBJ2-5, with D perhaps matching TRBD2 (6 bases). This CDR3 comprises 14 residues. Trimming pared 6 bases from V and 5 bases from J, leaving 19 bases between. Looked up from germline, CDR1 is DFQATT and CDR2 is SNEGSKA (reference sequence). CDR3 loop: CSASEVGSMETQYF. CDR3 coding DNA: TGCAGTGCCTCCGAAGTCGGGAGCATGGAGACCCAGTACTTC.

The chain uses TRBV6-5 and TRBJ1-6; weak D call: TRBD1 (6 bases). The CDR3 covers 15 residues. The V gene lost 5 bases and the J gene lost 7 bases, with 15 bases spanning the gap. Per germline, CDR1 MNHEY and CDR2 SVGAGI. For the CDR3, the DNA is TGTGCCAGCAGTCGCTCAGGGGTGGAGAATTCACCCCTCCACTTT. Translation: CASSRSGVENSPLHF.

The chain carries TRBV7-3 and TRBJ2-7; D is uncertain. Looked up from germline, CDR1 is SGHTA and CDR2 is FQGTGA. The CDR3 contains 14 residues. Trimming took off 5 bases at V and 2 bases at J, with 13 bases between the two ends. As DNA, the CDR3 is TGTGCCAGCAGCCCGTCAGGCGCTACCTACGAGCAGTACTTC. Its protein product is CASSPSGATYEQYF.

V gene TRBV30 combines with J gene TRBJ2-1, with TRBD2 identical over 9 bases. The CDR3 extends over 13 amino acids. V lost 0 bases and J lost 15; bases outside the gene matches: 9. Per the germline V gene, CDR1 is GTSNPN and CDR2 is SVGIG (reference sequence). CDR3 nucleotides: TGTGCCTGGAGTGTGATTGGCGGGAGGGCCCCGTTCTTC. Translation gives CAWSVIGGRAPFF.

This chain joins TRBV4-2 and TRBJ1-1; 7 nucleotides agree with TRBD1. Per germline, CDR1 LGHNA and CDR2 YNFKEQ. CDR3 length: 14 residues. Trimming at V came to 1 base and at J to 7 bases, leaving 6 bases not matched to a gene. The CDR3 sequence is CASSQAKGQLEAFF. CDR3 sequence (DNA): TGTGCCAGCAGCCAAGCTAAGGGACAGCTTGAAGCTTTCTTT.

This clonotype was seen more than once but under ten times. This chain uses TRBV20-1 with TRBJ2-7; D is uncertain. This CDR3 is 10 amino acids long. In germline, CDR1 is DFQATT, CDR2 SNEGSKA (reference sequence). Between the trimmed V and J ends, which lost 5 bases and 0 bases, there was a span of 2 bases. The CDR3 here is CSAGSYEQYF. Written as DNA, the CDR3 is TGCAGTGCTGGCTCCTACGAGCAGTACTTC.

The gene calls are TRBV2 and TRBJ1-3; D is undetermined. Germline V gives CDR1 SNHLY, CDR2 FYNNEI. V was clipped by 6 bases and J by 0 bases, with 9 bases between them. The CDR3 sequence is 14 residues long. Here the CDR3 reads CASRERSSGNTIYF. In nucleotides, the CDR3 is TGTGCCAGCAGGGAGAGAAGCTCTGGAAACACCATATATTTT. The full variable domain, with the rest looked up from reference TRBV2 and TRBJ1-3, is EPEVTQTPSHQVTQMGQEVILRCVPISNHLYFYWYRQILGQKVEFLVSFYNNEISEKSEIFDDQFSVERPDGSNFTLKIRSTKLEDSAMYFCASRERSSGNTIYFGEGSWLTVV.

This clonotype was found a few times. This chain uses TRBV6-6 with TRBJ2-1; no definite D call. The V gene's germline CDR1 is MNHNY and CDR2 SVGAGI (reference sequence). The CDR3 runs to 15 residues. The V gene lost 2 bases and the J gene lost 2 bases, with 10 bases spanning the gap. CDR3 in amino acids: CASSYAQRPYNEQFF. For the CDR3, the DNA is TGTGCCAGCAGTTACGCCCAGCGCCCCTACAATGAGCAGTTCTTC.

J is TRBJ2-5 and V is TRBV27; 7 bases are shared with TRBD2. In germline, CDR1 is MNHEY, CDR2 SMNVEV (reference sequence). There are 17 residues in the CDR3. Losses at the gene ends were 8 bases for V and 4 bases for J; bases not matched to a gene: 19. The CDR3 loop is CASSKVRAGWAAETQYF. DNA of the CDR3: TGTGCCAGCTCTAAGGTCAGAGCGGGATGGGCTGCAGAGACCCAGTACTTC.

The genes are TRBV29-1 and TRBJ2-5; the match to TRBD1 covers 9 bases. V dropped 2 bases and J dropped 4; count of bases not matched to a gene: 8. The CDR3 covers 15 residues. CDR1 and CDR2 from the germline V gene are SQVTM and ANQGSEA. The CDR3 coding sequence is TGCAGCGTTGAACGAACCGGACAGGGGATAGAGACCCAGTACTTC. Encoded protein: CSVERTGQGIETQYF. Supplemented by reference TRBV29-1 and TRBJ2-5, the full variable domain reads SAVISQKPSRDICQRGTSLTIQCQVDSQVTMMFWYRQQPGQSLTLIATANQGSEATYESGFVIDKFPISRPNLTFSTLTVSNMSPEDSSIYLCSVERTGQGIETQYFGPGTRLLVL.

This clonotype was detected once. V and J are TRBV25-1 and TRBJ1-6; no firm D call. The ends were cut back, 3 bases at V and 7 bases at J, with 10 bases in the middle. The length of the CDR3 is 14 residues. Germline V gives CDR1 MGHDK, CDR2 SYGVNS. The CDR3 here is CASSEPETNSPLHF. CDR3 nucleotide sequence: TGTGCCAGCAGTGAGCCCGAAACAAATTCACCCCTCCACTTT.

The sample holds many counts of this clonotype. The rearrangement links TRBV29-1 to TRBJ2-1; the D call may be TRBD1 or TRBD2 (7 bases each). Trimming left V 3 bases short and J 7 bases short, with 10 bases between. Per the germline V gene, CDR1 is SQVTM and CDR2 is ANQGSEA. This CDR3 spans 12 amino acids. CDR3 bases: TGCAGCGTTGACAGGGGGGGGAATGAGCAGTTCTTC. Encoded protein: CSVDRGGNEQFF.

This clonotype showed up just a few times. The rearrangement uses TRBV6-2 or TRBV6-3 and TRBJ2-1; the D is unclear. There are 14 residues in the CDR3. Germline CDR1 is MNHEY and CDR2 is SVGEGT. V lost 7 bases to trimming and J lost 9 bases, with 19 bases between them. The CDR3 coding sequence is TGTGCCAGCACTCAGGCAGGTCGATTTGGTGAGCAGTTCTTC. Translating it yields CASTQAGRFGEQFF.

This chain uses TRBV7-2 with TRBJ2-3; the match to TRBD1 covers 10 bases. V lost 2 bases to trimming and J lost 4 bases; unmatched junction nucleotides: 3. There are 15 residues in the CDR3. The germline V gene has CDR1 SGHTA and CDR2 FQGNSA. CDR3 amino acids: CASSLSGTGADTQYF. The CDR3 DNA reads TGTGCCAGCAGCTTATCCGGGACAGGGGCAGATACGCAGTATTTT.

This clonotype has a handful of counts. The chain links TRBV4-3 to TRBJ2-1; D possibly corresponds to TRBD2 (6 bases). The germline V gene encodes CDR1 LGHNA and CDR2 YSLEER. V was clipped by 3 bases and J by 0 bases, with 15 bases between them. The CDR3 extends over 17 amino acids. The CDR3 here is CASSHHSTSSSYNEQFF. CDR3 nucleotides: TGCGCCAGCAGCCACCATTCGACTAGTAGCTCCTACAATGAGCAGTTCTTC.

V usage is TRBV7-8 and J usage is TRBJ1-4, with 10 positions matching TRBD1. The V gene's germline CDR1 is SGHVS and CDR2 FQNEAQ. There are 16 residues in the CDR3. The V segment lost 1 base and the J segment 8 bases; nucleotides outside the gene matches: 7. CDR3: CASSLGSGTGAEKLFF. CDR3 sequence (DNA): TGTGCCAGCAGCTTAGGATCCGGGACAGGGGCGGAAAAACTGTTTTTT.

The genes are TRBV20-1 and TRBJ1-5, with TRBD1 matching 7 bases. Germline CDR1 and CDR2: DFQATT and SNEGSKA (reference sequence). This CDR3 has 12 amino acids. Trimming removed 6 bases from V and 11 bases from J; junction bases left unmatched: 10. CDR3 in amino acids: CSAPDRAGAQHF. As DNA, the CDR3 is TGCAGTGCCCCCGACAGGGCGGGAGCCCAGCATTTT.

This clonotype was recorded at least ten times. This chain connects TRBV20-1 to TRBJ2-2; 9 nucleotides line up with TRBD2. V lost 3 bases, J lost 4 bases, and 9 bases stayed unmatched. This CDR3 region has 16 residues. Germline assignment: CDR1 DFQATT and CDR2 SNEGSKA (reference sequence). The CDR3 spells CSARTSGRRGTGELFF. The CDR3 coding sequence is TGCAGTGCTAGGACTAGCGGAAGGAGGGGCACCGGGGAGCTGTTTTTT.

This clonotype was seen a handful of times. The V and J genes are TRBV18 and TRBJ1-5; 8 nucleotides align to TRBD1. CDR1 is KGHSH and CDR2 is LQKENI in the germline V gene. The CDR3 totals 16 residues. The V and J ends lost 5 bases and 5 bases, in that order; junction bases with no gene match: 11. CDR3 DNA sequence: TGTGCCAGCTCAACATCCGGACAGGGCAGGGATCAGCCCCAGCATTTT. Encoded protein: CASSTSGQGRDQPQHF.

J is TRBJ2-7 and V is TRBV28; TRBD1 might be the D (6 bases). This CDR3 region has 15 residues. The V gene's germline CDR1 is MDHEN and CDR2 SYDVKM. Trimming shortened V by 3 bases and J by 0 bases, and 12 bases separated the two germline ends. As DNA, the CDR3 is TGTGCCAGCAGTTTCGGGACATCGACCTCCTACGAGCAGTACTTC. Protein sequence: CASSFGTSTSYEQYF.

The rearrangement links TRBV20-1 to TRBJ2-1; D unresolved. Germline V gene lookup returns CDR1 DFQATT and CDR2 SNEGSKA (reference sequence). V was clipped by 0 bases and J by 4 bases, with 7 bases between them. This CDR3 is built from 13 residues. CDR3 protein: CSARDRVYNEQFF. The DNA for the CDR3 is TGCAGTGCTAGAGATCGCGTTTACAATGAGCAGTTCTTC.

This clonotype was recorded at least ten times. V gene TRBV5-6 combines with J gene TRBJ1-4, with TRBD1 identical over 11 bases. The germline gives CDR1 SGHDT, CDR2 YYEEEE. V gave up 3 bases and J gave up 2 bases; unmatched junction bases: 3. CDR3 length: 16 amino acids. CDR3 sequence reads: CASSWDRGVTNEKLFF. The CDR3 nucleotides read TGTGCCAGCAGCTGGGACAGGGGGGTCACTAATGAAAAACTGTTTTTT.

This clonotype was detected a few times. The rearrangement uses TRBV3-1 and TRBJ1-6, with a tentative D call TRBD1 (6 bases). Germline V gene data show CDR1 as LGHDT and CDR2 as YNNKEL (reference sequence). Trimming cost V 4 bases and J 8 bases, with 18 bases left between them. This CDR3 has 16 residues. The CDR3 here is CASSLHTGRRYSPLHF. The CDR3 region has the DNA TGTGCCAGCAGCCTCCACACAGGGCGAAGGTATTCACCCCTCCACTTT.

This clonotype was detected ten times or more. V gene TRBV6-2 or TRBV6-3 combines with J gene TRBJ2-7; 7 nucleotides line up with TRBD2. Germline-derived CDR1 and CDR2 are MNHEY and SVGEGT. The junction had 3 bases not matched to a gene; V was cut back by 2 bases and J by 2 bases. The CDR3 is 14 amino acids. CDR3 residues: CASSYVSGPYEQYF. Here the CDR3 DNA reads TGTGCCAGCAGTTACGTTAGCGGGCCCTACGAGCAGTACTTC.

This clonotype was found a few times. The CDR3 nucleotides are TGCAGTGCTAGTAGCGGAGGGAGAAATGAGCAGTTCTTC. Protein: CSASSGGRNEQFF. This chain joins TRBV20-1 and TRBJ2-1, with D perhaps matching TRBD2 (6 bases). The CDR3 is 13 amino acids. The V end was cut by 3 bases, the J end by 7 bases, with 13 bases between. The V gene's germline CDR1 is DFQATT and CDR2 SNEGSKA (reference sequence).

This clonotype was seen ten or more times. V is TRBV7-2 and J is TRBJ2-5; no definite D call. CDR1 SGHTA and CDR2 FQGNSA come from the germline V gene. There are 13 residues in the CDR3. The V and J ends lost 3 bases and 2 bases respectively, with 7 bases between them. The CDR3 is CASSFTLQETQYF. In DNA form, the CDR3 reads TGTGCCAGCAGCTTTACACTGCAAGAGACCCAGTACTTC.